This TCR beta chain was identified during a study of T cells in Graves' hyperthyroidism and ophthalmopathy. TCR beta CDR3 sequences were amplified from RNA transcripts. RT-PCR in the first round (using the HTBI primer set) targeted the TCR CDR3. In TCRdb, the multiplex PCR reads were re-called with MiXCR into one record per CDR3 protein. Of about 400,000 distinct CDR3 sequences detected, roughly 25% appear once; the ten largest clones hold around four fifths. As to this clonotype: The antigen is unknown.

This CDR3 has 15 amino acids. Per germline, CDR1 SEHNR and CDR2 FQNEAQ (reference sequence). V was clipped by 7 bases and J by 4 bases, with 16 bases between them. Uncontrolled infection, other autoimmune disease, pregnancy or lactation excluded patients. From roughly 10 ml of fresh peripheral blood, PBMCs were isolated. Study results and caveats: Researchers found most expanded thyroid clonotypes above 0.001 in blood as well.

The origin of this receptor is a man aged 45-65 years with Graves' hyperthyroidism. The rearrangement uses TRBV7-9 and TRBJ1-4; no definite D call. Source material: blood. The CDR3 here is CASTNGSGDNEKLFF. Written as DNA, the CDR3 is TGTGCCAGCACCAATGGGTCGGGAGATAATGAAAAACTGTTTTTT.